The T cell receptor beta chain described here comes from a study of cytomegalovirus exposure and HLA in healthy donors. This clone was counted a single time. Antigen unknown. V lost 2 bases to trimming and J lost 5 bases; unmatched junction nucleotides: 11. This CDR3 has 16 amino acids. Germline V gene data show CDR1 as MNHEY and CDR2 as SMNVEV (reference sequence). Whole-study results and caveats: Per published accounts, TCR beta sequences correctly predicted the HLA-A and HLA-B alleles of most subjects. Using a false discovery rate of 0.05, a later analysis showed that 16,951 TCR beta sequences were associated with HLA alleles. A missense DCLRE1C variant was associated with V- and J-gene trimming of TCR beta chains in a later analysis, and an independent cohort replicated the association.

PCR employed 60 Vbeta and 13 Jbeta primers. Clones were sequenced by immunoSEQ multiplex PCR, and TCRdb holds only the in-frame ones, with some missing. The sample carries 60,000 to 85,000 clones, around 70% recorded once. This receptor was taken from a human donor in good health. Sequenced input: PBMCs. V gene TRBV27 combines with J gene TRBJ2-7, with 8 bases that match TRBD1. Here the CDR3 DNA reads TGTGCCAGCAGTTTAATCGGGCCAGGGGGCGCTCACGAGCAGTACTTC. Translation gives CASSLIGPGGAHEQYF.